This is a list of T cell receptor beta chains from one sample in a study of PD-1 blockade in classical Hodgkin lymphoma. Generated by immunoSEQ multiplex PCR, the TCRdb table keeps only in-frame clones and is missing some. The sample lists roughly 100,000 clones; more than 70% were seen once. Sample: peripheral blood mononuclear cells (PBMCs), taken before the fourth cycle of nivolumab. The source of these receptors is a human donor with classical Hodgkin lymphoma. The CDR3 runs from the conserved cysteine through the conserved F or W. Fields, in order: clone size, J gene, V gene, D gene, CDR3 protein, CDR3 DNA. A D gene is named only where the DNA matches it firmly. Clone size is not always given. Where it is, it says once, few, many or a class for expanded clones.

>.|TRBJ2-7|TRBV6-8|.
CASPQGPSYEQYF
TGTGCCAGCCCCCAGGGCCCATCCTACGAGCAGTACTTC
>.|TRBJ2-7|TRBV28|TRBD2
CASQGTSGNYEQYF
TGTGCCAGTCAGGGGACTAGCGGCAACTACGAGCAGTACTTC
>.|TRBJ2-5|TRBV25-1|.
CASSPPRTETQYF
TGTGCCAGCAGTCCCCCTCGCACGGAGACCCAGTACTTC
>.|TRBJ2-7|TRBV19|TRBD2
CASTQMGLAGVSSSGEQYF
TGTGCCAGTACCCAAATGGGACTAGCGGGAGTGTCATCATCGGGGGAGCAGTACTTC
>.|TRBJ2-1|TRBV4-1|TRBD2
CASSQDSSRPSGRMNEQFF
TGCGCCAGCAGCCAAGATTCTAGCCGACCTAGCGGGAGAATGAATGAGCAGTTCTTC
>.|TRBJ1-1|TRBV7-9|.
CASSFPGAPEAFF
TGTGCCAGCAGCTTCCCGGGGGCGCCTGAAGCTTTCTTT
>.|TRBJ2-7|TRBV7-9|.
CASSFFDEQYF
TGTGCCAGCAGCTTTTTTGACGAGCAGTACTTC
>.|TRBJ1-1|TRBV7-2|.
CASSSLMNTEAFF
TGTGCCAGCAGCTCCCTTATGAACACTGAAGCTTTCTTT
>.|TRBJ1-5|TRBV7-9|TRBD1
CASSPQGDQPQHF
TGTGCCAGCAGTCCCCAGGGGGATCAGCCCCAGCATTTT
>.|TRBJ2-7|TRBV5-1|TRBD2
CASSLAGTSGGIHEQYF
TGCGCCAGCAGCTTGGCGGGGACTAGCGGGGGAATTCACGAGCAGTACTTC
>.|TRBJ2-3|TRBV7-2|.
CASSLGQHRNTDTQYF
TGTGCCAGCAGCTTAGGTCAACACCGCAACACAGATACGCAGTATTTT
>.|TRBJ2-7|TRBV28|TRBD2
CASRNSGSSYEQYF
TGTGCCAGCAGAAATAGCGGGAGCTCCTACGAGCAGTACTTC
>.|TRBJ2-1|TRBV7-9|TRBD2
CASSRGGQGFLIAYNEQFF
TGTGCCAGCAGCCGGGGGGGCCAAGGTTTTCTGATTGCCTACAATGAGCAGTTCTTC
>.|TRBJ2-3|TRBV11-3|TRBD1
CASSPGQGRGDTQYF
TGTGCCAGCAGCCCTGGACAGGGACGGGGGGATACGCAGTATTTT
>.|TRBJ1-6|TRBV25-1|.
CASSELGGRGKSPLHF
TGTGCCAGCAGTGAACTGGGCGGTCGGGGTAAATCACCCCTCCACTTT
>.|TRBJ2-5|TRBV6-5|TRBD2
CASSYTISGGRETQYF
TGTGCCAGCAGTTACACCATTAGCGGGGGGAGAGAGACCCAGTACTTC
>.|TRBJ2-7|TRBV2|.
CASSEDSLYEQYF
TGTGCCAGCAGTGAAGACAGCCTCTACGAGCAGTACTTC
>many|TRBJ1-4|TRBV27|.
CASSLHGTDNEKLFF
TGTGCCAGCTCCCTTCACGGGACGGATAATGAAAAACTGTTTTTT
>.|TRBJ1-3|TRBV30|.
CAWSKSSGNTIYF
TGTGCCTGGAGTAAAAGCTCTGGAAACACCATATATTTT
>.|TRBJ1-2|TRBV4-1|.
CASSQRGDYTF
TGCGCCAGCAGCCAAAGGGGGGACTACACCTTC
>.|TRBJ2-7|TRBV4-3|.
CASSQTLRGTGPSYEQYF
TGCGCCAGCAGCCAGACCCTCAGAGGGACTGGACCCTCCTACGAGCAGTACTTC
>.|TRBJ2-7|TRBV19|TRBD2
CASSIDHLSGSLEEQYF
TGTGCCAGTAGTATAGATCACCTTAGCGGGAGTCTCGAAGAGCAGTACTTC
>.|TRBJ1-6|TRBV18|.
CASSPTQEFSPLHF
TGTGCCAGCTCACCAACGCAGGAGTTTTCACCCCTCCACTTT
>.|TRBJ1-2|TRBV7-9|.
CASSFESNYGYTF
TGTGCCAGCAGCTTTGAAAGTAACTATGGCTACACCTTC
>.|TRBJ1-1|TRBV7-9|.
CASSFTTEAFF
TGTGCCAGCAGCTTTACCACTGAAGCTTTCTTT